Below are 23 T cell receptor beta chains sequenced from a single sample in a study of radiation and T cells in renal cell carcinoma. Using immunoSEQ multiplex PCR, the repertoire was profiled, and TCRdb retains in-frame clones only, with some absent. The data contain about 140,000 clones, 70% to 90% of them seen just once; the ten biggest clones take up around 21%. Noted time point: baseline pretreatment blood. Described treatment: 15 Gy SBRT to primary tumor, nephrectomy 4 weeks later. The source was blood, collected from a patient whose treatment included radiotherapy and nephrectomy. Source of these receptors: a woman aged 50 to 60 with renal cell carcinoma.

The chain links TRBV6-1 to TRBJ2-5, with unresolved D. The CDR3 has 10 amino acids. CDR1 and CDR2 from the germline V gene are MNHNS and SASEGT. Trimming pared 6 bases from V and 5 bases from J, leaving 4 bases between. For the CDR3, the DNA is TGTGCCAGCAGGACGGAGACCCAGTACTTC. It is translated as CASRTETQYF.

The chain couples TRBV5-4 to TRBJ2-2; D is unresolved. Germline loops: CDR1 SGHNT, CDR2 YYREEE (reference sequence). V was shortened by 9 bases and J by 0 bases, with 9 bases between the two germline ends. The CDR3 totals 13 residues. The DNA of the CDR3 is TGTGCCACAACGGCAGCGAACACCGGGGAGCTGTTTTTT. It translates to CATTAANTGELFF. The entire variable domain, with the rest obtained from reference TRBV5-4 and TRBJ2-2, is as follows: ETGVTQSPTHLIKTRGQQVTLRCSSQSGHNTVSWYQQALGQGPQFIFQYYREEENGRGNFPPRFSGLQFPNYSSELNVNALELDDSALYLCATTAANTGELFFGEGSRLTVL.

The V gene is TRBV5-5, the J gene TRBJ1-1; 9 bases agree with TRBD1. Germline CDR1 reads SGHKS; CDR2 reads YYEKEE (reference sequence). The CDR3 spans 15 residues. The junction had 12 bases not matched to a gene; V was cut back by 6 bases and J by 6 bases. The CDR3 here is CASTQPGTGTSEAFF. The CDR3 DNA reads TGTGCCAGCACCCAACCTGGGACAGGGACTTCTGAAGCTTTCTTT. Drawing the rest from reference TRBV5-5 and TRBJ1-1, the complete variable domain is DAGVTQSPTHLIKTRGQQVTLRCSPISGHKSVSWYQQVLGQGPQFIFQYYEKEERGRGNFPDRFSARQFPNYSSELNVNALLLGDSALYLCASTQPGTGTSEAFFGQGTRLTVV.

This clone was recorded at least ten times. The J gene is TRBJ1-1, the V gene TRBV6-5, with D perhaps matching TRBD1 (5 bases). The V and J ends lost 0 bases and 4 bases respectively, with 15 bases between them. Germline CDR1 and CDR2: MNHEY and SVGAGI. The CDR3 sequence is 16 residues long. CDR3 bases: TGTGCCAGCAGTTACTCGGGCCTCGCCGGGGCCACTGAAGCTTTCTTT. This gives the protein CASSYSGLAGATEAFF.

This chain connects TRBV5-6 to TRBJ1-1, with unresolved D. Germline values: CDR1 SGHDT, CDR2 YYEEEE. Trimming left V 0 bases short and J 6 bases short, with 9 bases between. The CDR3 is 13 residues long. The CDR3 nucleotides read TGTGCCAGCAGCTTGGGGGGTTATCCTGAAGCTTTCTTT. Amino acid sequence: CASSLGGYPEAFF.

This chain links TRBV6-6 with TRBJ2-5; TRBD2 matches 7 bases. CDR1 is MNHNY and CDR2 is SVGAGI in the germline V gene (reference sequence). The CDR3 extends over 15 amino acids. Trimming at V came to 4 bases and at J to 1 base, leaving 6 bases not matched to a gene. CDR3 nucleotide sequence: TGTGCCAGCAGTTCCTATGGGGGGGGCCAAGAGACCCAGTACTTC. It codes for CASSSYGGGQETQYF.

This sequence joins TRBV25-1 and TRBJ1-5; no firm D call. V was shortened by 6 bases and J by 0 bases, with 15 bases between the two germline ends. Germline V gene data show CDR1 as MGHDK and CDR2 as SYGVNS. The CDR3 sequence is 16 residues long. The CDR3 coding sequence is TGTGCCAGCAGCCCCGGCCGGACGGGTAGCAATCAGCCCCAGCATTTT. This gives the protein CASSPGRTGSNQPQHF.

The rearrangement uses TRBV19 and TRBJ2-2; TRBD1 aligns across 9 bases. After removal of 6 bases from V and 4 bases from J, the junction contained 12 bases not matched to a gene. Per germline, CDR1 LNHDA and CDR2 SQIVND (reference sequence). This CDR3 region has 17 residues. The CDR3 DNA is TGTGCCAGTAGCCCCATGATCGGGACAGGGCCCACCGGGGAGCTGTTTTTT. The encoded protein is CASSPMIGTGPTGELFF.

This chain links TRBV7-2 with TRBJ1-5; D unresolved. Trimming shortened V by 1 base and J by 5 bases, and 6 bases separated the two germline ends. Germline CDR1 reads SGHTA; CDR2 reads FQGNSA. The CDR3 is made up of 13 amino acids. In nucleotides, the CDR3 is TGTGCCAGCAGCTTAGGAGTTGATCAGCCCCAGCATTTT. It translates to CASSLGVDQPQHF.

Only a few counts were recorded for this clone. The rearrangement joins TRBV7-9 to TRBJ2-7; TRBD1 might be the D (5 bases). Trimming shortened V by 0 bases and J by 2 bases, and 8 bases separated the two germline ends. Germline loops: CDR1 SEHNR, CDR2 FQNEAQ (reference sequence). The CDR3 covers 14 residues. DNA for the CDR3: TGTGCCAGCAGCTTAGCAGAAGGGGCCTACGAGCAGTACTTC. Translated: CASSLAEGAYEQYF. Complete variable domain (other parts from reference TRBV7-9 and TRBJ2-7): DTGVSQNPRHKITKRGQNVTFRCDPISEHNRLYWYRQTLGQGPEFLTYFQNEAQLEKSRLLSDRFSAERPKGSFSTLEIQRTEQGDSAMYLCASSLAEGAYEQYFGPGTRLTVT.

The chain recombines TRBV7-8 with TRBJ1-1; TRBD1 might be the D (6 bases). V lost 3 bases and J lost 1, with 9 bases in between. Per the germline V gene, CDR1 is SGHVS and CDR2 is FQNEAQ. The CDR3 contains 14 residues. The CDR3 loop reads CASSFQDRNTEAFF. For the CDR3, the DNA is TGTGCCAGCAGCTTTCAGGACAGGAACACTGAAGCTTTCTTT.

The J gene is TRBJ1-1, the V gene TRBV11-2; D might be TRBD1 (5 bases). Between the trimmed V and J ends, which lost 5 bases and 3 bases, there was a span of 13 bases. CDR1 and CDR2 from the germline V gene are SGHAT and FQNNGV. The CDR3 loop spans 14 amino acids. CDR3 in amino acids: CASSLDIQDTEAFF. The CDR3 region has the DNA TGTGCCAGCAGCCTCGACATACAGGACACTGAAGCTTTCTTT.

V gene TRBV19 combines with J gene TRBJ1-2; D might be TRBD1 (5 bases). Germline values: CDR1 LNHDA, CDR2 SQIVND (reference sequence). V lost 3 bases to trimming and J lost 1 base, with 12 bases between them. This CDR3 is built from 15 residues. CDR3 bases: TGTGCCAGTAGTATGCCGGGGACGGGTAACTATGGCTACACCTTC. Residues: CASSMPGTGNYGYTF.

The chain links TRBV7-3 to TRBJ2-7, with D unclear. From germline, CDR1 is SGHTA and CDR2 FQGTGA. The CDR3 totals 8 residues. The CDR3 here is CATHEQYF. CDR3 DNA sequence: TGTGCGACGCACGAGCAGTACTTC.

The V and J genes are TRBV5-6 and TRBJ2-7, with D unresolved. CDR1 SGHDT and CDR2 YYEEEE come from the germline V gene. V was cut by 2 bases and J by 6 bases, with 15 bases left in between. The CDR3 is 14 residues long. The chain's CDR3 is CASSFNLGRAEQYF. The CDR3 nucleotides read TGTGCCAGCAGCTTTAACTTGGGCCGGGCCGAGCAGTACTTC.

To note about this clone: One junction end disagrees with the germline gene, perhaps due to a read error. DNA of the CDR3: TGTGCCAGCGGCTTGTGGCTATCGGGCTACACCTTC. Amino acid sequence: CASGLWLSGYTF. J is TRBJ1-2 and V is TRBV5-6; the D is unclear. Per the germline V gene, CDR1 is SGHDT and CDR2 is YYEEEE. This CDR3 spans 12 amino acids.

Here the CDR3 DNA reads TGTGCCAGCAGTTACCTCCTCCCGGGACAGGGAAGCTACACCTTC. Translated: CASSYLLPGQGSYTF. The chain carries TRBV6-5 and TRBJ1-2; 9 nucleotides align to TRBD1. CDR3 size: 15 residues. Trimming removed 2 bases from V and 9 bases from J; junction bases left unmatched: 10. Per germline, CDR1 MNHEY and CDR2 SVGAGI.

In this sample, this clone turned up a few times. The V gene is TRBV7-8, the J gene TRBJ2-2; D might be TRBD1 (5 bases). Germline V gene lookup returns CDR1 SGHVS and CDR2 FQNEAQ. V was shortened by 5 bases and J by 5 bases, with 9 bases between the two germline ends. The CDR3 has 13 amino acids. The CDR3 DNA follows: TGTGCCAGCAGCCTTTCAGGGACCGGGGAGCTGTTTTTT. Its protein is CASSLSGTGELFF.

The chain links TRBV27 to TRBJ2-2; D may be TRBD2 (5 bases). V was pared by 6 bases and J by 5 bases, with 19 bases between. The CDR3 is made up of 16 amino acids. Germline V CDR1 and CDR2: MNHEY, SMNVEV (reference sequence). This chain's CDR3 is CASSSGGRGFTGELFF. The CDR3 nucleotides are TGTGCCAGCAGCAGCGGAGGACGGGGATTTACCGGGGAGCTGTTTTTT.

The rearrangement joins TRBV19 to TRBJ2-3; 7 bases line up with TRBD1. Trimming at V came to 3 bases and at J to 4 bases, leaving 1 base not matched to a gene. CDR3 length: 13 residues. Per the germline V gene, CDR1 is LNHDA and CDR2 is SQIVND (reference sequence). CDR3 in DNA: TGTGCCAGTAGTATTACAGGGGCAGATACGCAGTATTTT. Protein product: CASSITGADTQYF.

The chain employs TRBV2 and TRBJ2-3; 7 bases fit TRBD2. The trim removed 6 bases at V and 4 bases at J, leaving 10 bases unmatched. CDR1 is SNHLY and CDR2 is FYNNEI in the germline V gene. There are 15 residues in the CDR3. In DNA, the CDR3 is TGTGCCAGCAGGTCGATGGCGGGAGCCTCAGATACGCAGTATTTT. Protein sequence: CASRSMAGASDTQYF.

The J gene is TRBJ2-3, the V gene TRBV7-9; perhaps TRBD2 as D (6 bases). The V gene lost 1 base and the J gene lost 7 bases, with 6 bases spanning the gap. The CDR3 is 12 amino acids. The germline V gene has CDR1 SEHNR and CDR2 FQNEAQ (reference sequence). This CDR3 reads CASSLGTNTQYF. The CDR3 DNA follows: TGTGCCAGCAGCTTAGGGACTAATACGCAGTATTTT.

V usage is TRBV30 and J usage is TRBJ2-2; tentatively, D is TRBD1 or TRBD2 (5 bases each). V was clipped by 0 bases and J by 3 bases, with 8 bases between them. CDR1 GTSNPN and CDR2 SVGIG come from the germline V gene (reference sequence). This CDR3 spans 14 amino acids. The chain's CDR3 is CAWSVGGHTGELFF. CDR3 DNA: TGTGCCTGGAGTGTTGGGGGTCACACCGGGGAGCTGTTTTTT.